This T cell receptor beta chain comes out of a study of T cell repertoires in cytomegalovirus infection. Study details: Selection of CMV epitopes for the study included recently identified HLA-C-restricted and well-studied HLA-B-restricted ones. It was the public TCR beta signatures that indicated both CMV infection and matching HLA type. Study-level results: Individuals carrying CMV plus the relevant HLA were identified by cumulative frequency of public TCR beta families. In two of eight donors, the top clonotype was HLA-C-restricted CMV-specific.

TCRdb fed the reads into MiXCR, producing one record per CDR3 protein. This sample has some 500,000 distinct CDR3 sequences, with more than 30% found just once. Germline CDR1 and CDR2: MNHEY and SVGEGT. The V gene lost 2 bases and the J gene lost 9 bases, with 12 bases spanning the gap. This CDR3 has 13 residues. A note on this clonotype: Antigen: not known.

The TCR was taken from a human donor in good health (CMV status not recorded). Some clones in this sample may be carry-over from other donors' samples. This specimen was cultured PBMCs, taken from culture after CMV antigen stimulation. The chain employs TRBV6-2 or TRBV6-3 and TRBJ2-3, with D perhaps TRBD1 (5 bases). Here the CDR3 DNA reads TGTGCCAGCAGTTACGGTGGGGCTGGAACGCAGTATTTT. This sequence encodes CASSYGGAGTQYF.